The clone carrying this T cell receptor (beta chain) is a singleton in its sample. What it binds is not known. PCR used 60 Vbeta primers and 13 Jbeta primers. Libraries were prepared by immunoSEQ multiplex PCR; TCRdb keeps only in-frame clonotypes and omits some of them. In the table there are some 190,000 clones, approximately 80% of which are singletons. Germline V gives CDR1 SSHAT, CDR2 FNYEAQ (reference sequence). V lost 1 base and J 2 bases, leaving 12 bases between the germline ends. The CDR3 contains 15 residues. The source of the sample is a study of cytomegalovirus exposure and HLA in healthy donors. Study-level points and caveats: With further analysis later on, most CMV-associated TCR beta chains appeared HLA-restricted.

Sample: PBMCs. This sequence originates from a girl under 18 in good health and CMV-seropositive. The rearrangement joins TRBV7-7 to TRBJ2-7; perhaps TRBD2 as D (5 bases). CDR3 residues: CASSLGPGITYEQYF. CDR3 in DNA: TGTGCCAGCAGCTTAGGCCCGGGAATCACCTACGAGCAGTACTTC.